These 5 T cell receptor beta chains originate from one sample sequenced in a study of CD8+ T cells in alopecia areata. Investigators isolated RNA and reverse transcribed it into cDNA to act as the sequencing template. Clones were read by immunoSEQ multiplex PCR, and TCRdb kept only the in-frame ones, dropping some. The sample comprises 270,000 or so clones, 58% of which are singletons, and approximately 1.8% rests with the top ten. Treatment defined: oral pan-JAK inhibitor, 5-10 mg twice daily. Material: CD4+ T cells sorted from blood, obtained at week 24, from a patient treated with tofacitinib. The receptors originated from a human donor with alopecia areata.

This clone was counted a few times. This rearrangement joins TRBV2 to TRBJ2-7; 9 positions agree with TRBD1. In germline, CDR1 is SNHLY, CDR2 FYNNEI. This CDR3 contains 14 residues. With 8 bases clipped from V and 2 bases from J, the junction kept 7 bases outside the gene matches. The CDR3 bases are TGTGCCAGCGTTTCGGGACAGGGAACCTACGAGCAGTACTTC. Its protein product is CASVSGQGTYEQYF. Variable domain in full (rest from reference TRBV2 and TRBJ2-7): EPEVTQTPSHQVTQMGQEVILRCVPISNHLYFYWYRQILGQKVEFLVSFYNNEISEKSEIFDDQFSVERPDGSNFTLKIRSTKLEDSAMYFCASVSGQGTYEQYFGPGTRLTVT.

The rearrangement uses TRBV2 and TRBJ2-3; TRBD1 aligns across 8 bases. This CDR3 has 14 residues. V shed 11 bases and J 2 bases; nucleotides not matched to a gene: 9. Germline assignment: CDR1 SNHLY and CDR2 FYNNEI. The CDR3 sequence: CAGEVGQATDTQYF. The CDR3 nucleotides read TGTGCCGGAGAGGTGGGACAGGCCACAGATACGCAGTATTTT.

This rearrangement joins TRBV30 to TRBJ1-5, with D unresolved. Germline V gives CDR1 GTSNPN, CDR2 SVGIG (reference sequence). V was cut by 0 bases and J by 6 bases, with 9 bases left in between. The CDR3 is made up of 13 amino acids. The CDR3 DNA reads TGTGCCTGGAGTGTGAAGGGTTTTCAGCCCCAGCATTTT. Amino acid sequence: CAWSVKGFQPQHF. The entire variable domain, with the rest obtained from reference TRBV30 and TRBJ1-5, is as follows: SQTIHQWPATLVQPVGSPLSLECTVEGTSNPNLYWYRQAAGRGLQLLFYSVGIGQISSEVPQNLSASRPQDRQFILSSKKLLLSDSGFYLCAWSVKGFQPQHFGDGTRLSIL.

The chain combines TRBV6-5 with TRBJ2-5, with 8 bases identical to TRBD1. This CDR3 is built from 13 residues. Per the germline V gene, CDR1 is MNHEY and CDR2 is SVGAGI. J was trimmed by 2 bases and V by 5 bases; bases with no gene match: 1. DNA of the CDR3: TGTGCCAGCAGTCGACAGGGGCAAGAGACCCAGTACTTC. Amino acids: CASSRQGQETQYF.

The genes are TRBV2 and TRBJ2-5; D call uncertain. Germline CDR1 reads SNHLY; CDR2 reads FYNNEI. The V gene lost 6 bases and the J gene lost 1 base, with 6 bases spanning the gap. This CDR3 comprises 12 residues. CDR3 nucleotide sequence: TGTGCCAGCAGGGAGATCCAAGAGACCCAGTACTTC. It is translated as CASREIQETQYF.